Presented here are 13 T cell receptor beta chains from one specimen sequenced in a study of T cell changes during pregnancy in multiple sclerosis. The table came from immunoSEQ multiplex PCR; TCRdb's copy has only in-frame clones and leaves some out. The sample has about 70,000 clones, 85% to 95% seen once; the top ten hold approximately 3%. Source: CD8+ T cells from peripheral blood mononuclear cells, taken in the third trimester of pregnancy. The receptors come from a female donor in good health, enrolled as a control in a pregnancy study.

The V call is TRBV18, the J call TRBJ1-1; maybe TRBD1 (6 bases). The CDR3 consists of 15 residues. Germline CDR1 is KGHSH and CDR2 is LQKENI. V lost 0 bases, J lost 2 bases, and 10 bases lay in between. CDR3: CASSPPGAANTEAFF. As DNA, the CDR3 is TGTGCCAGCTCACCACCGGGGGCCGCAAACACTGAAGCTTTCTTT.

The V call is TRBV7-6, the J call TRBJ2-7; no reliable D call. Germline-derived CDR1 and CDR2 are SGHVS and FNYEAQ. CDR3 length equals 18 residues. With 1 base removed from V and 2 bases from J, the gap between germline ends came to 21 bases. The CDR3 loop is CASSLGGRYTHTAYEQYF. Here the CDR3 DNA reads TGTGCCAGCAGCTTAGGAGGTCGGTACACGCACACCGCCTACGAGCAGTACTTC.

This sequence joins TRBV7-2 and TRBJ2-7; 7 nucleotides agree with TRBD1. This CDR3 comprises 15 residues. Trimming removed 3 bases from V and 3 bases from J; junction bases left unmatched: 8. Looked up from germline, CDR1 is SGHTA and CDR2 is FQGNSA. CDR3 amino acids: CASSFQGGAYYEQYF. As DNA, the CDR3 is TGTGCCAGCAGCTTTCAAGGGGGCGCTTACTACGAGCAGTACTTC.

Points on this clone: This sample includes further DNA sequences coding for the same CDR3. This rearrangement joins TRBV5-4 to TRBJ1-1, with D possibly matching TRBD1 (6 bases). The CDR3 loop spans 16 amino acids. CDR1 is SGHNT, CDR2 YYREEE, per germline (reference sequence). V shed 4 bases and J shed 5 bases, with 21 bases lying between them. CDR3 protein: CASSRSQGQPGTEAFF. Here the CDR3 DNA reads TGTGCCAGCAGCCGCTCGCAGGGGCAACCAGGAACTGAAGCTTTCTTT.

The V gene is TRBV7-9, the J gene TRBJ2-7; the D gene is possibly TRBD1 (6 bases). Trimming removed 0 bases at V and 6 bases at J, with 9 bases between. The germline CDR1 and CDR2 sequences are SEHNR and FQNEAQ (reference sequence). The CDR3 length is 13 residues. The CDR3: CASSLAQGPEQYF. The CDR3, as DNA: TGTGCCAGCAGCTTAGCACAGGGCCCCGAGCAGTACTTC. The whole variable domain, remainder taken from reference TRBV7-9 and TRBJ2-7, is DTGVSQNPRHKITKRGQNVTFRCDPISEHNRLYWYRQTLGQGPEFLTYFQNEAQLEKSRLLSDRFSAERPKGSFSTLEIQRTEQGDSAMYLCASSLAQGPEQYFGPGTRLTVT.

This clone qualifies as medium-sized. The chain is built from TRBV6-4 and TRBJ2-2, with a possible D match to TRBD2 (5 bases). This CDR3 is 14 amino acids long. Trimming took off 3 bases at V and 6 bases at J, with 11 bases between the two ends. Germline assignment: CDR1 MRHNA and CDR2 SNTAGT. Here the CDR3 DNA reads TGTGCCAGCAGTGAAAGCAACGGGGCCGGGGAGCTGTTTTTT. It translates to CASSESNGAGELFF.

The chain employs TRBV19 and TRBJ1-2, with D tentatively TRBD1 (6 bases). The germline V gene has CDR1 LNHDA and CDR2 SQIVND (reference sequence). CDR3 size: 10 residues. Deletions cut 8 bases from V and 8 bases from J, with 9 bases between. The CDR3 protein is CASQGTGYTF. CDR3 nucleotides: TGTGCCAGTCAGGGGACGGGCTACACCTTC.

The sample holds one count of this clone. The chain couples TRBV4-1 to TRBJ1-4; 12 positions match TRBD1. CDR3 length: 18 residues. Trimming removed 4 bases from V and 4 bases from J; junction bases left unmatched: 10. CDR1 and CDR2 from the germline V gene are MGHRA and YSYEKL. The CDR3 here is CASSLRAGQGAVNEKLFF. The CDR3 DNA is TGCGCCAGCAGCCTAAGGGCGGGACAGGGGGCGGTTAATGAAAAACTGTTTTTT.

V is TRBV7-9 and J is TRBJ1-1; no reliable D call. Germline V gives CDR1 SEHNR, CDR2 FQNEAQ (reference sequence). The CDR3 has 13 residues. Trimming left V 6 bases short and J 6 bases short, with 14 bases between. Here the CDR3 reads CASRPKVEAEAFF. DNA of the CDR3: TGTGCCAGCAGACCGAAAGTAGAGGCTGAAGCTTTCTTT.

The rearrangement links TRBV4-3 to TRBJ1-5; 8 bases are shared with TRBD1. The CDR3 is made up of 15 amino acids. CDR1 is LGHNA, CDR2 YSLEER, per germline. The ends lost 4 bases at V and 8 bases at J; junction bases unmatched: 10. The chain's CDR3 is CASSLGQGSSEPQHF. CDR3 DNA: TGCGCCAGCAGCCTTGGACAGGGCAGTAGCGAGCCCCAGCATTTT.

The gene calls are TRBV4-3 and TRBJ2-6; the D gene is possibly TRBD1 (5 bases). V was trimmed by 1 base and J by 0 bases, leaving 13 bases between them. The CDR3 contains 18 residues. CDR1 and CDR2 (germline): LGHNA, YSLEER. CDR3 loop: CASSQGGYGISGANVLTF. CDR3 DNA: TGCGCCAGCAGCCAAGGGGGCTATGGGATCTCTGGGGCCAACGTCCTGACTTTC.

The CDR3, as DNA: TGTGCCAGCAGTTCTGGGCCCACTGAAGCTTTCTTT. It translates to CASSSGPTEAFF. J is TRBJ1-1 and V is TRBV27, with D unresolved. The CDR3 is 12 amino acids. The germline gives CDR1 MNHEY, CDR2 SMNVEV (reference sequence). Trimming stripped 4 bases from V and 4 bases from J, with 7 bases between.

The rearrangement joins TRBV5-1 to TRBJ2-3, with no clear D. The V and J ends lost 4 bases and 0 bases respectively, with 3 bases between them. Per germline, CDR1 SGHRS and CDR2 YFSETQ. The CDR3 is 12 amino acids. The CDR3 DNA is TGCGCCAGCAGCCCAAGCACAGATACGCAGTATTTT. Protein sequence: CASSPSTDTQYF.